Listed below are T cell receptor beta chains from one sample, sequenced in a study of cytomegalovirus exposure and HLA in healthy donors. Method: immunoSEQ multiplex PCR; TCRdb's copy keeps in-frame clones and lacks some. The sample carries approximately 150,000 clones, 79% recorded once. The sequencing sample was made of PBMCs. The source of these receptors is a man in his forties in good health and CMV-seronegative. The CDR3 runs from the conserved cysteine through the conserved F or W. A D gene is named only where the DNA matches it firmly. For some rows the clone size is stated as once, few or many, or as a class when expanded; others skip it.

v_gene	j_gene	d_gene	abundance	CDR3nt	CDR3aa
TRBV11-1	TRBJ2-7	NA	NA	TGTGCCAGCAGCTTTAGCCGGAGTCGGGACGAGCAGTACTTC	CASSFSRSRDEQYF
TRBV7-9	TRBJ1-1	NA	few	TGTGCCAGCAGCGAAGTGGGGGGGGACAACACTGAAGCTTTCTTT	CASSEVGGDNTEAFF
TRBV6-5	TRBJ2-3	TRBD2	NA	TGTGCCAGCAGTTACTGGGGGGGGGTCACAGATACGCAGTATTTT	CASSYWGGVTDTQYF
TRBV28	TRBJ1-6	NA	NA	TGTGCCAGCTCCCTTCCTGGACAGCTCTTCTCACCCCTCCACTTT	CASSLPGQLFSPLHF
TRBV6-1	TRBJ2-7	NA	NA	TGTGCCAGCAGTAAAACCCTAAGTGGGCACGAGCAGTACTTC	CASSKTLSGHEQYF
TRBV2	TRBJ1-2	NA	NA	TGTGCCAGCCGACCGGGTAACTATGGCTACACCTTC	CASRPGNYGYTF
TRBV5-8	TRBJ2-3	TRBD2	NA	TGTGCCAGCAGCTCATCACGAGCGGGAGTTGGCACAGATACGCAGTATTTT	CASSSSRAGVGTDTQYF
TRBV5-1	TRBJ2-1	NA	NA	TGCGCCAGCAAGGGAGCAGCAAACTCCTACAATGAGCAGTTCTTC	CASKGAANSYNEQFF
TRBV7-9	TRBJ2-2	NA	NA	TGTGCCAGCAGCTTATCTAGCGCCGGGGAGCTGTTTTTT	CASSLSSAGELFF
TRBV19	TRBJ2-1	NA	once	TGTGCCAGTAGCCTCCGACTAGACAATGAGCAGTTCTTC	CASSLRLDNEQFF
TRBV5-1	TRBJ2-3	TRBD2	NA	TGCGCCAGCAGCCCCCTGACTAGCGGGAGGCACACAGATACGCAGTATTTT	CASSPLTSGRHTDTQYF
TRBV5-1	TRBJ2-7	TRBD1	NA	TGCGCCAGCAGATTGGGGGACAGGATTAGCTACGAGCAGTACTTC	CASRLGDRISYEQYF
TRBV28	TRBJ1-2	TRBD1	NA	TGTGCCAGCAGTTGGGCCTACGGGACAGGGGCCTATGGCTACACCTTC	CASSWAYGTGAYGYTF
TRBV7-2	TRBJ2-2	NA	NA	TGTGCCAGCAGCCTCCCAGGACAGTCTAACACCGGGGAGCTGTTTTTT	CASSLPGQSNTGELFF
TRBV11-3	TRBJ2-1	TRBD2	once	TGTGCCAGCAGCCAAGTAAGTCTAAGCGGGAGTATCTACAATGAGCAGTTCTTC	CASSQVSLSGSIYNEQFF
TRBV7-9	TRBJ2-2	NA	few	TGTGCCAGCAGCTTAGTGGAGGTCGGGGAGCTGTTTTTT	CASSLVEVGELFF
TRBV6-6	TRBJ1-5	TRBD1	NA	TGTGCCAGCAGTTACCCGGACAGGGTGGCCAATCAGCCCCAGCATTTT	CASSYPDRVANQPQHF
TRBV19	TRBJ2-7	TRBD2	NA	TGTGCCAGTAGTATCGGGACTAGCGCCTCCTACGAGCAGTACTTC	CASSIGTSASYEQYF
TRBV5-1	TRBJ1-2	NA	NA	TGCGCCAGCAGCTTGTTGGTAGGGGAAGGCTACACCTTC	CASSLLVGEGYTF
TRBV2	TRBJ2-7	NA	NA	TGTGCCAGCCTCCGGACAGCCGTCTACGAGCAGTACTTC	CASLRTAVYEQYF
TRBV29-1	TRBJ2-1	NA	NA	TGCGGCGGTAGGACTAAGGGGGCGGGTGAGCAGTTCTTC	CGGRTKGAGEQFF
TRBV18	TRBJ2-1	NA	NA	TGTGCCAGCTCACCACCGGGGGAAAAGGGGGCCTACAATGAGCAGTTCTTC	CASSPPGEKGAYNEQFF
TRBV5-6	TRBJ1-5	NA	NA	TGTGCCAGCAGCACGACGGGGGGTAGTCGGAGCAATCAGCCCCAGCATTTT	CASSTTGGSRSNQPQHF
TRBV6-1	TRBJ2-7	NA	NA	TGTGCCAGCAGCGAGGGCCGCTTAGGCGAGCAGTACTTC	CASSEGRLGEQYF
TRBV7-2	TRBJ2-7	TRBD1	NA	TGTGCCAGCAGCCGACGAGCACAGGGGCGCCTGGAGCAGTACTTC	CASSRRAQGRLEQYF
TRBV5-1	TRBJ2-7	TRBD2	NA	TGCGCCAGCAGCTTTATGACTAGCGGGAGCGCCCAAGGCGCCTACGAGCAGTACTTC	CASSFMTSGSAQGAYEQYF
TRBV7-8	TRBJ2-1	TRBD2	NA	TGTGCCAGCAGCCGAACGACCCGGCGTAGCGGGAGTGTCTCCTACAATGAGCAGTTCTTC	CASSRTTRRSGSVSYNEQFF
TRBV5-6	TRBJ2-7	NA	NA	TGTGCCAGCAGCAGAGGTACCTCCCCCGAGCAGTACTTC	CASSRGTSPEQYF
TRBV6-1	TRBJ1-2	TRBD1	NA	TGTGCCGGCGGGACAGGGCGGCTTACCTATGGCTACACCTTC	CAGGTGRLTYGYTF
TRBV7-2	TRBJ2-7	NA	NA	TGTGCCAGCAGCCTCCCCCTTACTGCCTACGAGCAGTACTTC	CASSLPLTAYEQYF
TRBV18	TRBJ2-7	TRBD2	NA	TGTGCCAGCTCACCGGAACTAGCGGGCTACGAGCAGTACTTC	CASSPELAGYEQYF
TRBV4-2	TRBJ1-1	NA	NA	TGTGCCAGCAGCAACGGGGGGCAGACTGAAGCTTTCTTT	CASSNGGQTEAFF
TRBV19	TRBJ1-2	NA	NA	TGTGCCAGTAGTGTCGGTTTCATCGGGGTCCGCAGCGGCTACACCTTC	CASSVGFIGVRSGYTF
TRBV19	TRBJ1-1	TRBD1	once	TGTGCCAGTAGTATCGGGACAGGGGGCGGTGAAGCTTTCTTT	CASSIGTGGGEAFF
TRBV11-2	TRBJ2-3	TRBD2	NA	TGTGCCAGCCGGGGGGGTAACACAGATACGCAGTATTTT	CASRGGNTDTQYF
TRBV5-1	TRBJ2-2	TRBD2	NA	TGCGCCAGCAGGTGGAGTGTAGCGGGAGGCACCGGGGAGCTGTTTTTT	CASRWSVAGGTGELFF
TRBV28	TRBJ2-4	NA	NA	TGTGCCACCAGAGGAGCGCCCAAAAACATTCAGTACTTC	CATRGAPKNIQYF
TRBV27	TRBJ2-7	TRBD1	NA	TGTGCCAGCAGTTCACGGACAGGCTCCTACGAGCAGTACTTC	CASSSRTGSYEQYF
TRBV5-1	TRBJ2-1	TRBD2	NA	TGCGCCAGCAGCTTCCCAGCGGGAGTCTACAATGAGCAGTTCTTC	CASSFPAGVYNEQFF